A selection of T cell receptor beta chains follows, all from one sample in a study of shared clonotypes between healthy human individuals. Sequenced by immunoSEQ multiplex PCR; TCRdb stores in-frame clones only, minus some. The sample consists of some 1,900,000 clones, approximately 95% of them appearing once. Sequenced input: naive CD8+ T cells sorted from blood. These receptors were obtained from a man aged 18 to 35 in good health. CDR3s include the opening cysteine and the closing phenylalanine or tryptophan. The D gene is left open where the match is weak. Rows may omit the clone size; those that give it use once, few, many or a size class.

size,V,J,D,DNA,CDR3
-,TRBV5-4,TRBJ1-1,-,TGTGCCAGCAGCCCGGGCCCGAATTATGAAGCTTTCTTT,CASSPGPNYEAFF
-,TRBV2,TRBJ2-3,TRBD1,TGTGCCAGAAAGGGACAGGGGGAAGATACGCAGTATTTT,CARKGQGEDTQYF
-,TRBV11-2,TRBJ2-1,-,TGTGCCAGCAGCGCGGTCGGCCTCGATGAGCAGTTCTTC,CASSAVGLDEQFF
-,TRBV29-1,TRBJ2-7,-,TGCAGCGTTGAAGATCCGAGTAGCGAGTCCTACGAGCAGTACTTC,CSVEDPSSESYEQYF
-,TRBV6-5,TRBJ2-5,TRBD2,TGTGCCAGCAGCACTCTACCGACTAGCGCGGAGACCCAGTACTTC,CASSTLPTSAETQYF
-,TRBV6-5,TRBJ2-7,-,TGTGCCAGCAGTTACCTTACAGCCCAAGAAGGGTACGAGCAGTACTTC,CASSYLTAQEGYEQYF
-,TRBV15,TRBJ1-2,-,TGTGCCACCAGCACGGGGACTTCCTATGGCTACACCTTC,CATSTGTSYGYTF
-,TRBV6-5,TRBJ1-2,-,TGTGCCAGCAGTTACGGGGGGGCTTATGGCTACACCTTC,CASSYGGAYGYTF
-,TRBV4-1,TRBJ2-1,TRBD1,TGCGCCAGCAGCCTTCGCAGGGGGGAGCAGTTCTTC,CASSLRRGEQFF
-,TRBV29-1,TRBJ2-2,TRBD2,TGCAGCGTTTTGAGCGGGGAAGCCAACACCGGGGAGCTGTTTTTT,CSVLSGEANTGELFF
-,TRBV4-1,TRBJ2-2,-,TGCGCCAGCAGCCAAGAAACGGGGTTAGGGTTTAACACCGGGGAGCTGTTTTTT,CASSQETGLGFNTGELFF
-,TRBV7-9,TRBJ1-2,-,TGTGCCAGCAGCTTAGATCGAGCGAGTCCCTATGGCTACACCTTC,CASSLDRASPYGYTF
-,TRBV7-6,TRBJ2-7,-,TGTGCCAGCAGCCCCCTGGTGATGGATGACGTCCTCGGTGCCGAGCAGTACTTC,CASSPLVMDDVLGAEQYF
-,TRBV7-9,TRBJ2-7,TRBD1,TGTGCCAGCAGCCCGACAGGGGGCCACGAGCAGTACTTC,CASSPTGGHEQYF
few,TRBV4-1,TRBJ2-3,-,TGCGCCAGCAGCCGTCGCACTGGGGGTACAGATACGCAGTATTTT,CASSRRTGGTDTQYF
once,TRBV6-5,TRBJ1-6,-,TGTGCCAGCACCGAGGGGGTAGTTGGTAATTCACCCCTCCACTTT,CASTEGVVGNSPLHF
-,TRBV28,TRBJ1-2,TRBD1,TGTGCCAGCAGCCCACTAGGTTCAGGGGGCGACCTGTCCTTCTATGGCTACACCTTC,CASSPLGSGGDLSFYGYTF
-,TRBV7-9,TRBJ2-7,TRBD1,TGTGCCAGCAGCCAGCTCGGGACAGGGGAATACGAGCAGTACTTC,CASSQLGTGEYEQYF
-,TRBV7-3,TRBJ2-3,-,TGTGCCAGCAGCCCCTCGGGGTCCGGAGATACGCAGTATTTT,CASSPSGSGDTQYF
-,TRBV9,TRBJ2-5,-,TGTGCCAGCAGCCAAGGGATGCAAGAGACCCAGTACTTC,CASSQGMQETQYF
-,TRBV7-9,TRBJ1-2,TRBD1,TGTGCCAGCAGCTTAGCAGGGGGCTTCTATGGCTACACCTTC,CASSLAGGFYGYTF
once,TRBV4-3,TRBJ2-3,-,TGCGCCAGCAGCCAAGATGACGGCGGAATCACAGATACGCAGTATTTT,CASSQDDGGITDTQYF
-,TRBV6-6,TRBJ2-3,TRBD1,TGTGCCAGCAGTTACTGGACAGGGGGCAGCGATACGCAGTATTTT,CASSYWTGGSDTQYF
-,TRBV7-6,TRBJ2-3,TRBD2,TGTGCCAGCAGCTCTGGACTAGCGGGAGGCCCAGATACGCAGTATTTT,CASSSGLAGGPDTQYF
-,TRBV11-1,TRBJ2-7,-,TGTGCCAGCAGCTTAGGACGGCAGGGCGTCTACGAGCAGTACTTC,CASSLGRQGVYEQYF
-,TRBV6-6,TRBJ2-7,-,TGTGCCAGCAGCCCGACTGAAGTCCACGAGCAGTACTTC,CASSPTEVHEQYF
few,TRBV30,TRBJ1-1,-,TGTGCCTGGAAATTGAACACTGAAGCTTTCTTT,CAWKLNTEAFF
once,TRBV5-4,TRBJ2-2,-,TGTGCCAGCAGCTTGCTAACGAACACCGGGGAGCTGTTTTTT,CASSLLTNTGELFF
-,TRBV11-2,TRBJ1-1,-,TGTGCCAGCAGCCTACAGGGATTGAACACTGAAGCTTTCTTT,CASSLQGLNTEAFF
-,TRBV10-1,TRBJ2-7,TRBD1,TGCGCCAGCAGTCAAGGACAGGAATCACCCTACGAGCAGTACTTC,CASSQGQESPYEQYF
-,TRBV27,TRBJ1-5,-,TGTGCCAGCAGGTCCGGGACACATAGCAATCAGCCCCAGCATTTT,CASRSGTHSNQPQHF
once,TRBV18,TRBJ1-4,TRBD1,TGTGCCAGCTCACCACCTGAGGGTTCAAGGACAGGGGGCGAGGGACTGTTTTTT,CASSPPEGSRTGGEGLFF
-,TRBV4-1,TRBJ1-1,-,TGCGCCAGCAGCCAAGGGGACCTTCCGAACACTGAAGCTTTCTTT,CASSQGDLPNTEAFF
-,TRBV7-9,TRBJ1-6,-,TGTGCCAGCAGCTTAGGCGACTATAATTCACCCCTCCACTTT,CASSLGDYNSPLHF
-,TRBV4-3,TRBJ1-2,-,TGCGCCAGCAGCTTTTCAGAGAGCTATGGCTACACCTTC,CASSFSESYGYTF
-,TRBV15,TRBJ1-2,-,TGTGCCACCAGCAGCTTTCGGGACTATGGCTACACCTTC,CATSSFRDYGYTF
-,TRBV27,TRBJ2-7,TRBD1,TGTGCCAGCCGGAGCTCGACAGGGGCCATCTCCTACGAGCAGTACTTC,CASRSSTGAISYEQYF
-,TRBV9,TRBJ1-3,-,TGTGCCAGCAGCGGACTTAGAAACACCATATATTTT,CASSGLRNTIYF
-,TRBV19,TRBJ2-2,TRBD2,TGTGCCAGTAGAGAGCGGGGGGGCACCGGGGAGCTGTTTTTT,CASRERGGTGELFF
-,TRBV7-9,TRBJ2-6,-,TGTGCCAGCAGCCCTCCCCTGACTGGGGCCAACGTCCTGACTTTC,CASSPPLTGANVLTF
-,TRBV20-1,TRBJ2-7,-,TGCAGTGCGCGAGACGCGGGCGAGCAGTACTTC,CSARDAGEQYF